These T cell receptor beta chains were read from a single sample in a study of cytomegalovirus exposure and HLA in healthy donors. Libraries were prepared by immunoSEQ multiplex PCR; TCRdb keeps only in-frame clonotypes and omits some of them. Of 150,000 or so clones listed, over 65% are singletons. The sequencing input was PBMCs. The receptors originated from a man between 18 and 35 years old in good health and CMV-seropositive. CDR3s leave out the opening cysteine and the closing phenylalanine or tryptophan. Each record gives: J gene, V gene, CDR3 protein.

j_call: TRBJ2-1
v_call: TRBV5-1
cdr3_aa: ASSLRDRGGSEQF

j_call: TRBJ2-3
v_call: TRBV1
cdr3_aa: TSSQGQRELADTQY

j_call: TRBJ1-3
v_call: TRBV6-5
cdr3_aa: ASSPTGGAGNTIY

j_call: TRBJ2-7
v_call: TRBV5-4
cdr3_aa: ASSPQVAAYEQY

j_call: TRBJ2-2
v_call: TRBV28
cdr3_aa: AACSTGSTGELF

j_call: TRBJ1-4
v_call: TRBV27
cdr3_aa: ASSLAQNEKLF

j_call: TRBJ2-7
v_call: TRBV7-9
cdr3_aa: ASNGPGLDLYEQY

j_call: TRBJ1-2
v_call: TRBV7-2
cdr3_aa: ASSTTGVHYGYT

j_call: TRBJ2-1
v_call: TRBV4-2
cdr3_aa: ASSQDPSGSSYNEQF

j_call: TRBJ2-7
v_call: TRBV15
cdr3_aa: ATGTGAYEQY

j_call: TRBJ2-7
v_call: TRBV7-6
cdr3_aa: ASSLGANYEQY

j_call: TRBJ1-2
v_call: TRBV4-2
cdr3_aa: ASNPSVGTGDGYT

j_call: TRBJ1-1
v_call: TRBV6-5
cdr3_aa: ASSLVRQGDTEAF

j_call: TRBJ2-7
v_call: TRBV2
cdr3_aa: ASTPKSGGSHEQY

j_call: TRBJ2-7
v_call: TRBV28
cdr3_aa: ASFYSAAYEQY

j_call: TRBJ1-1
v_call: TRBV6-6
cdr3_aa: ASSSSGSTEAF

j_call: TRBJ2-5
v_call: TRBV14
cdr3_aa: ASSPPVGGQY

j_call: TRBJ1-4
v_call: TRBV11-2
cdr3_aa: ASTRSGQPNEKLF

j_call: TRBJ1-5
v_call: TRBV15
cdr3_aa: ATSRGRDRGSNQPQH

j_call: TRBJ2-1
v_call: TRBV28
cdr3_aa: ASSFAGLGASEQF

j_call: TRBJ2-7
v_call: TRBV7-2
cdr3_aa: ASSLGQDLREY

j_call: TRBJ1-2
v_call: TRBV4-3
cdr3_aa: ASSQDRGPGGYGYT

j_call: TRBJ2-7
v_call: TRBV18
cdr3_aa: ASSPLGQVIYEQY

j_call: TRBJ2-5
v_call: TRBV7-9
cdr3_aa: ASSMTGWETQY

j_call: TRBJ2-7
v_call: TRBV29-1
cdr3_aa: SVRLPGRTYEQY

j_call: TRBJ2-3
v_call: TRBV11-3
cdr3_aa: ASSPQGDESDTQY

j_call: TRBJ2-3
v_call: TRBV7-3
cdr3_aa: ASSLNGREPTDTQY

j_call: TRBJ2-7
v_call: TRBV10-3
cdr3_aa: ASSASGYAYEQY

j_call: TRBJ2-7
v_call: TRBV18
cdr3_aa: ASSSGLAYEQY

j_call: TRBJ2-7
v_call: TRBV10-1
cdr3_aa: ASSLEERGYSYEQY

j_call: TRBJ1-5
v_call: TRBV25-1
cdr3_aa: ASSESSGGGQPQH

j_call: TRBJ2-1
v_call: TRBV7-6
cdr3_aa: ASSGYENRGGEQF

j_call: TRBJ2-4
v_call: TRBV7-6
cdr3_aa: ASSTGQGENIQY

j_call: TRBJ1-2
v_call: TRBV5-4
cdr3_aa: ASSSPGTGAVFGYT

j_call: TRBJ1-5
v_call: TRBV6-1
cdr3_aa: ASTQDRYDQPQH

j_call: TRBJ1-3
v_call: TRBV6-1
cdr3_aa: ASIFQASSGNTIY

j_call: -
v_call: TRBV6-6
cdr3_aa: ASSYSGLYEQY

j_call: TRBJ2-7
v_call: TRBV27
cdr3_aa: ASSFTFPRDRTRRGDYEQY

j_call: TRBJ2-2
v_call: TRBV6-5
cdr3_aa: ASSYRSRTGELF

j_call: TRBJ1-2
v_call: TRBV6-1
cdr3_aa: ASSGGAGAHYGYT

j_call: TRBJ2-7
v_call: TRBV28
cdr3_aa: ASSRRDRTYEQY

j_call: TRBJ2-5
v_call: TRBV10-1
cdr3_aa: ASSGTSNTAPYQETQY

j_call: TRBJ2-7
v_call: TRBV7-9
cdr3_aa: ASSLGQIEQY

j_call: TRBJ2-5
v_call: TRBV5-1
cdr3_aa: ASSRTTSGSGETQY

j_call: TRBJ2-1
v_call: TRBV6-4
cdr3_aa: ASSPTSGSSDEQF